This is a list of T cell receptor beta chains from one sample in a study of T-cell reconstitution after alpha-beta-depleted transplantation in children. Via MiXCR, TCRdb re-called the PCR reads, giving one row per CDR3 protein. The repertoire consists of 200,000 to 250,000 distinct CDR3 sequences, with approximately 11% occurring once and the leading ten covering roughly 30%. Material: PBMCs, obtained before TCRalphabeta/CD19-depleted stem cell transplant. All receptors come from a child younger than two with acute myeloid leukemia, due to receive a stem cell transplant. CDR3s include the opening cysteine and the closing phenylalanine or tryptophan. D genes are given only for firm matches. Some rows have no size entry. The others give once, few or many, or a class for an expanded clone.

v_call	d_call	j_call	clone_size	cdr3_aa	cdr3_nt
TRBV7-2	TRBD2	TRBJ2-6	many	CASSLLAVSGANVLTF	TGTGCCAGCAGCTTGCTAGCGGTCTCTGGGGCCAACGTCCTGACTTTC
TRBV3-1	TRBD2	TRBJ2-1	.	CASSQGGLAGAKVNEQFF	TGTGCCAGCAGCCAAGGCGGCCTAGCGGGGGCCAAGGTCAATGAGCAGTTCTTC
TRBV20-1	TRBD2	TRBJ2-1	many	CSARGNSGRRSSYNEQFF	TGCAGTGCTAGAGGTAATAGCGGGAGGAGGAGCTCCTACAATGAGCAGTTCTTC
TRBV20-1	TRBD1	TRBJ2-3	many	CSAVTGGAVDTQYF	TGCAGTGCAGTGACAGGGGGCGCAGTAGATACGCAGTATTTT
TRBV29-1	.	TRBJ2-5	many	CSFRRQETQYF	TGCAGCTTCCGTAGGCAAGAGACCCAGTACTTC
TRBV5-1	TRBD2	TRBJ2-3	many	CASSLFGTSVLGLTDTQYF	TGCGCCAGCAGCTTGTTCGGGACTAGCGTTCTAGGCCTCACAGATACGCAGTATTTT
TRBV18	TRBD1	TRBJ2-1	.	CASSPGQGSWNEQFF	TGTGCCAGCTCACCGGGACAGGGGTCATGGAATGAGCAGTTCTTC
TRBV5-5	.	TRBJ2-1	many	CASSLAAGLYGEQFF	TGTGCCAGCAGCTTAGCGGCTGGACTTTATGGTGAGCAGTTCTTC
TRBV9	.	TRBJ2-7	.	CASSERTGYEQYF	TGTGCCAGCAGCGAGAGGACTGGCTACGAGCAGTACTTC
TRBV5-1	.	TRBJ2-1	many	CASSTPGSRNEQFF	TGCGCCAGCAGCACCCCAGGGTCTCGGAATGAGCAGTTCTTC
TRBV20-1	.	TRBJ1-4	many	CSARDPTGPEKLFF	TGCAGTGCTAGAGATCCAACAGGGCCTGAAAAACTGTTTTTT
TRBV20-1	TRBD1	TRBJ2-2	many	CSARDLTTGGGELFF	TGCAGTGCTAGAGACCTTACGACAGGGGGGGGGGAGCTGTTTTTT
TRBV12-3/TRBV12-4	TRBD1	TRBJ2-3	many	CASSSHTGADGTDTQYF	TGTGCCAGCAGTTCACACACAGGGGCGGATGGCACAGATACGCAGTATTTT
TRBV3-1	TRBD2	TRBJ2-1	many	CASSQVSSTSGRNEQFF	TGTGCCAGCAGCCAAGTCAGCTCGACTAGCGGGAGGAATGAGCAGTTCTTC
TRBV10-3	.	TRBJ1-6	.	CAIRMTDGNSPLHF	TGTGCCATCAGGATGACAGATGGCAATTCACCCCTCCACTTT
TRBV7-6	.	TRBJ1-5	many	CASSLRERGENQPQHF	TGTGCCAGCAGCCTTAGAGAGAGAGGCGAAAATCAGCCCCAGCATTTT
TRBV13	.	TRBJ2-1	few	CASSFGLARDNEQFF	TGTGCCAGCAGCTTTGGGCTAGCACGGGACAATGAGCAGTTCTTC
TRBV11-2	TRBD2	TRBJ2-1	.	CASSLGGFWGGITYNEQFF	TGTGCCAGCAGCTTAGGGGGGTTTTGGGGGGGGATAACCTACAATGAGCAGTTCTTC
TRBV20-1	.	TRBJ1-1	many	CSARDLALATEAFF	TGCAGTGCTAGAGATCTGGCCTTGGCCACTGAAGCTTTCTTT
TRBV4-1	TRBD1	TRBJ2-1	few	CASSHLDRGSHEQFF	TGCGCCAGCAGCCACCTGGACAGGGGTAGCCATGAGCAGTTCTTC
TRBV2	.	TRBJ2-2	many	CASKTTRDTGELFF	TGTGCCAGCAAAACTACCAGGGACACCGGGGAGCTGTTTTTT
TRBV5-1	TRBD1	TRBJ2-1	many	CASSNRQGSSYNEQFF	TGCGCCAGCAGCAATAGACAGGGTAGCTCCTACAATGAGCAGTTCTTC
TRBV5-1	.	TRBJ2-1	many	CASSSTGDSYNEQFF	TGCGCCAGCAGCTCGACAGGCGATTCCTACAATGAGCAGTTCTTC
TRBV7-2	TRBD2	TRBJ2-5	few	CASSLDGGLVQETQYF	TGTGCCAGCAGCTTAGACGGGGGACTAGTCCAAGAGACCCAGTACTTC
TRBV6-2/TRBV6-3	TRBD1	TRBJ2-7	many	CASRPGQGETYEQYF	TGTGCCAGCAGACCTGGACAGGGGGAGACCTACGAGCAGTACTTC
TRBV3-1	TRBD2	TRBJ2-5	many	CASSRSGLGQETQYF	TGTGCCAGCAGCCGCTCGGGACTAGGCCAAGAGACCCAGTACTTC
TRBV6-5	TRBD1	TRBJ2-1	few	CASSKGWGQGLSEQFF	TGTGCCAGCAGCAAGGGATGGGGACAGGGCTTGAGTGAGCAGTTCTTC
TRBV7-9	.	TRBJ1-1	many	CASSLLARDTEAFF	TGTGCCAGCAGCTTATTGGCCAGGGACACTGAAGCTTTCTTT
TRBV5-1	TRBD1	TRBJ2-7	many	CASSSGQGGTYEQYF	TGCGCCAGCAGTTCCGGACAGGGGGGTACCTACGAGCAGTACTTC
TRBV12-3/TRBV12-4	TRBD1	TRBJ1-5	many	CASSPQGAVGGQPQHF	TGTGCCAGCAGTCCACAGGGGGCCGTGGGTGGTCAGCCCCAGCATTTT
TRBV12-3/TRBV12-4	TRBD2	TRBJ2-5	few	CASRKGLAGETQYF	TGTGCCAGCAGAAAGGGACTAGCAGGGGAGACCCAGTACTTC
TRBV6-2/TRBV6-3	.	TRBJ2-7	few	CASSYSGHRHEQYF	TGTGCCAGCAGTTACTCCGGACACCGCCACGAGCAGTACTTC
TRBV5-1	.	TRBJ2-3	.	CASSLDGRTTDTQYF	TGCGCCAGCAGCTTGGATGGCAGGACCACAGATACGCAGTATTTT
TRBV24-1	.	TRBJ1-1	many	CATSDPRAGVTEAFF	TGTGCCACCAGTGATCCCAGGGCAGGGGTCACTGAAGCTTTCTTT
TRBV5-1	.	TRBJ2-3	many	CASSLLGVGTDTQYF	TGCGCCAGCAGCTTGTTGGGGGTAGGGACAGATACGCAGTATTTT
TRBV4-3	.	TRBJ2-3	many	CASSQGAAADTQYF	TGCGCCAGCAGCCAGGGGGCTGCCGCAGATACGCAGTATTTT
TRBV7-9	.	TRBJ2-7	many	CASTRGGYEQYF	TGTGCCAGCACCAGGGGGGGCTACGAGCAGTACTTC
TRBV4-3	.	TRBJ1-6	few	CASSRTVNSPLHF	TGCGCCAGCAGCCGGACAGTTAATTCACCCCTCCACTTT
TRBV29-1	.	TRBJ2-4	many	CSVGGLAENIQYF	TGCAGCGTTGGGGGGCTAGCGGAAAACATTCAGTACTTC
TRBV7-8	.	TRBJ2-7	many	CASSSYDTPTFEQYF	TGTGCCAGCAGCTCATATGACACCCCAACCTTCGAGCAGTACTTC
TRBV20-1	.	TRBJ2-1	many	CSAPGDNEQFF	TGCAGTGCTCCCGGAGACAATGAGCAGTTCTTC